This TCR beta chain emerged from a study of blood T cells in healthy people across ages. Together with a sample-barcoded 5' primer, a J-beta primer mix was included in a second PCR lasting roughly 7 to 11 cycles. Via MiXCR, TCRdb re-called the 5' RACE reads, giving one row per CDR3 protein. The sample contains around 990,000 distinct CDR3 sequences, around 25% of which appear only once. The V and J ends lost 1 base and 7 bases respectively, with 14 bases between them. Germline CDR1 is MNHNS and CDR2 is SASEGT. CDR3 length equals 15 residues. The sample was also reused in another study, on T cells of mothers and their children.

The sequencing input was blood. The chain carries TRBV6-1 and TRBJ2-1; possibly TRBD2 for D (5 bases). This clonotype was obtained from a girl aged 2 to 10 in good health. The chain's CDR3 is CASSEDGRALNEQFF. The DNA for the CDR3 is TGTGCCAGCAGTGAAGACGGGCGGGCCCTAAATGAGCAGTTCTTC.